Listed here are 6 T cell receptor beta chains from one sample, sequenced in a study of beta chain features in type 1 diabetes. Findings and caveats of the study: Type 1 diabetes patients showed a moderate but significant shortening of TCRB CDR3s in all four CD4+ subsets.

These receptors lack a known antigen. The investigators reverse transcribed all of the isolated RNA, so they sequenced expressed TCRB transcripts. Using immunoSEQ multiplex PCR, the repertoire was profiled, and TCRdb retains in-frame clones only, with some absent. The sample lists about 650,000 clones, around 12% occurring once. The specimen sequenced was naive CD4+ T cells from blood. These receptors were taken from a man aged 25-40 years with type 1 diabetes.

This clone occurred a few times. The rearrangement joins TRBV7-2 to TRBJ2-5; D gene unclear. The CDR3 spans 13 residues. Germline CDR1 is SGHTA and CDR2 is FQGNSA. V was pared by 1 base and J by 3 bases, with 6 bases between. In DNA form, the CDR3 reads TGTGCCAGCAGCTTAGAACGGGAAGAGACCCAGTACTTC. Translation gives CASSLEREETQYF.

CDR3: CASSFGTGGQETQYF. The DNA for the CDR3 is TGCGCCAGCAGCTTCGGGACAGGGGGCCAAGAGACCCAGTACTTC. The V gene is TRBV5-1, the J gene TRBJ2-5, with 11 bases aligning to TRBD1. J gave up 1 base and V 2 bases, and 1 base lay outside the gene matches. Germline CDR1 SGHRS, CDR2 YFSETQ. This CDR3 is built from 15 residues.

This clone showed up just a few times. The chain joins TRBV5-4 to TRBJ2-7, with 9 nucleotides matching TRBD1. The ends lost 4 bases at V and 3 bases at J; junction bases unmatched: 5. The CDR3 sequence is 14 residues long. Germline CDR1 reads SGHNT; CDR2 reads YYREEE (reference sequence). The CDR3 DNA is TGTGCCAGCAGCAGGGGACAGGGAGGCTACGAGCAGTACTTC. It is translated as CASSRGQGGYEQYF. Supplemented by reference TRBV5-4 and TRBJ2-7, the full variable domain reads ETGVTQSPTHLIKTRGQQVTLRCSSQSGHNTVSWYQQALGQGPQFIFQYYREEENGRGNFPPRFSGLQFPNYSSELNVNALELDDSALYLCASSRGQGGYEQYFGPGTRLTVT.

Only a few counts were recorded for this clone. This specimen includes other DNA sequences encoding the same CDR3. CDR3 protein: CASSLNPGRSNQPQHF. In nucleotides, the CDR3 is TGTGCCAGCAGCCTTAACCCGGGAAGGAGCAATCAGCCCCAGCATTTT. V is TRBV7-2 and J is TRBJ1-5; D is ambiguous. Germline loops: CDR1 SGHTA, CDR2 FQGNSA. This CDR3 is 16 amino acids long. Trimming pared 5 bases from V and 1 base from J, leaving 15 bases between.

The V call is TRBV19, the J call TRBJ2-5; TRBD1 aligns across 10 bases. CDR3 length: 15 residues. Germline CDR1 is LNHDA and CDR2 is SQIVND (reference sequence). V dropped 4 bases and J dropped 6; count of bases not matched to a gene: 8. CDR3 in amino acids: CASSTGTGVLKTQYF. CDR3 coding DNA: TGTGCCAGTAGTACCGGGACAGGGGTTCTGAAGACCCAGTACTTC.

The V call is TRBV25-1, the J call TRBJ1-5; D gene ambiguous. With 4 bases removed from V and 0 bases from J, the gap between germline ends came to 10 bases. Germline CDR1 and CDR2: MGHDK and SYGVNS. The CDR3 runs 15 residues. CDR3: CASSGNLYSNQPQHF. DNA of the CDR3: TGTGCCAGCAGTGGGAACTTGTATAGCAATCAGCCCCAGCATTTT.